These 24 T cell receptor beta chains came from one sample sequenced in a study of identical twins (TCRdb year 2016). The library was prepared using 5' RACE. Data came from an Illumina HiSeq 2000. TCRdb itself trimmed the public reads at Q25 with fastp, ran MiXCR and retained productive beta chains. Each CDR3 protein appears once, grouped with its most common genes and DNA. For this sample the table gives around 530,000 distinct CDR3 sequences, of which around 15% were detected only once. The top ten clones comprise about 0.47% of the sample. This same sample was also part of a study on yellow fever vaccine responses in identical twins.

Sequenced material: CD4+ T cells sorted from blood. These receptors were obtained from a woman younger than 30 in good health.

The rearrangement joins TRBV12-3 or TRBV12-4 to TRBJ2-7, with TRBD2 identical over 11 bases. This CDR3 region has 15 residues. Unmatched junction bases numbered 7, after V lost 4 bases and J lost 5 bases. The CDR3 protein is CASSSLAGGRNEQYF. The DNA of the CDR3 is TGTGCCAGCAGTTCCCTAGCGGGAGGCCGGAACGAGCAGTACTTC.

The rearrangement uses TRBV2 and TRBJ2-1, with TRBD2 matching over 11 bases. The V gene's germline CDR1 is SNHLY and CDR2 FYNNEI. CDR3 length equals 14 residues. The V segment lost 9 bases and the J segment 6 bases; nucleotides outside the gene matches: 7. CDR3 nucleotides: TGTGCCAGTGCTCTAGCGGGAGGAGGCAATGAGCAGTTCTTC. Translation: CASALAGGGNEQFF.

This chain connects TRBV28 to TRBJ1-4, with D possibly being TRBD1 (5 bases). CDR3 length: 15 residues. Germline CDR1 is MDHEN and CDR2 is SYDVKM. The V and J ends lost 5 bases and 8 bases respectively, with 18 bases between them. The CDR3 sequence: CASSPLQGPREKLFF. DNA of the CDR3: TGTGCCAGCAGTCCCCTTCAGGGCCCTCGGGAAAAACTGTTTTTT.

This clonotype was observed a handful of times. The CDR3, as DNA: TGCAGTGCTTGGGAAGGCCGGCCGAACACTGAAGCTTTCTTT. Amino acid sequence: CSAWEGRPNTEAFF. The rearrangement joins TRBV20-1 to TRBJ1-1, with D unresolved. The CDR3 runs to 14 residues. Germline V gene sequence: CDR1 DFQATT, CDR2 SNEGSKA (reference sequence). The ends were cut back, 5 bases at V and 1 base at J, with 14 bases in the middle.

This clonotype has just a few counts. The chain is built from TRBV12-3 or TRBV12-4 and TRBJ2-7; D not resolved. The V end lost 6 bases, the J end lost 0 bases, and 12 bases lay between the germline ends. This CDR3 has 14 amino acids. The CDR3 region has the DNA TGTGCCAGCAGAATGGTACCTCACTCCTACGAGCAGTACTTC. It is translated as CASRMVPHSYEQYF.

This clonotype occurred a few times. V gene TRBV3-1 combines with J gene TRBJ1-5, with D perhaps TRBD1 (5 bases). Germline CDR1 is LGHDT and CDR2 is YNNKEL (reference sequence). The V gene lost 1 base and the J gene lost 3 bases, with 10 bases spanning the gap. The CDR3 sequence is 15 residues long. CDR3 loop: CASSQGGGINQPQHF. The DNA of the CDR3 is TGTGCCAGCAGCCAAGGGGGGGGGATCAATCAGCCCCAGCATTTT.

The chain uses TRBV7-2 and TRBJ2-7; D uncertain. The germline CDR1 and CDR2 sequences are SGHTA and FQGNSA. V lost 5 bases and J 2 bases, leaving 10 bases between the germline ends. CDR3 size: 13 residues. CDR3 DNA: TGTGCCAGCAGCCTGACCCATGCCTACGAGCAGTACTTC. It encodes CASSLTHAYEQYF.

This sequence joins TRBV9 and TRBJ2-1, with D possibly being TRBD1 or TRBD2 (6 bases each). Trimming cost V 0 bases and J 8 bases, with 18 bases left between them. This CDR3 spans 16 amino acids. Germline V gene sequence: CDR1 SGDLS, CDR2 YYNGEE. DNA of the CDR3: TGTGCCAGCAGCGTAGGTGTAGACCTTAGGGGGGATGAGCAGTTCTTC. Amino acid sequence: CASSVGVDLRGDEQFF.

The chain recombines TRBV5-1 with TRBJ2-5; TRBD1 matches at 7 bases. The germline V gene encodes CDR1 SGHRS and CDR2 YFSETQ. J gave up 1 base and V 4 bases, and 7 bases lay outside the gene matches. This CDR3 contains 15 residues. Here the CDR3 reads CASSKNRQGQETQYF. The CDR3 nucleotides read TGCGCCAGCAGCAAAAACCGACAGGGCCAAGAGACCCAGTACTTC.

CDR3 protein: CSATTQGSGELFF. The CDR3 DNA follows: TGCAGTGCTACAACACAGGGATCCGGGGAGCTGTTTTTT. The V call is TRBV20-1, the J call TRBJ2-2; D may be TRBD1 (6 bases). The CDR3 spans 13 residues. The germline V gene encodes CDR1 DFQATT and CDR2 SNEGSKA (reference sequence). The ends were cut back, 4 bases at V and 6 bases at J, with 12 bases in the middle.

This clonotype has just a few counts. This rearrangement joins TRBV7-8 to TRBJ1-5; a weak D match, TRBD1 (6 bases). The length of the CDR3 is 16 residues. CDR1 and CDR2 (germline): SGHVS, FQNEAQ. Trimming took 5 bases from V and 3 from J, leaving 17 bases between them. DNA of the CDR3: TGTGCCAGCAGCCTTAGACAGGCCGACCTCAATCAGCCCCAGCATTTT. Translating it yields CASSLRQADLNQPQHF.

Written as DNA, the CDR3 is TGTGCCAGCAGACTAGCGGGGGGCCCGGGGTCCGGGGAGCTGTTTTTT. Translation gives CASRLAGGPGSGELFF. V and J are TRBV12-3 or TRBV12-4 and TRBJ2-2, with 12 positions matching TRBD2. This CDR3 region has 16 residues. Trimming cost V 6 bases and J 6 bases; bases outside gene matches: 8.

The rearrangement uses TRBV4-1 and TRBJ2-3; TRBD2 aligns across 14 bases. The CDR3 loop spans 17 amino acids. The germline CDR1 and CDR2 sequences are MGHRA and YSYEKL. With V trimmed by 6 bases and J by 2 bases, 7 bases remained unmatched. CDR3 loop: CASRLGTSGRTTDTQYF. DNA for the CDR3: TGCGCCAGCAGGCTGGGGACTAGCGGGAGAACCACAGATACGCAGTATTTT.

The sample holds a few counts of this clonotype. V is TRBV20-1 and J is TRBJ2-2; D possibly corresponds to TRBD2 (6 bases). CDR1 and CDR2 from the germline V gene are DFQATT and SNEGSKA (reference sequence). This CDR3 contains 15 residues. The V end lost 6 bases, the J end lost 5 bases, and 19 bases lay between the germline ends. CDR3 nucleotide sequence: TGCAGTGCCACGGGGACCAAACGGGGGACCGGGGAGCTGTTTTTT. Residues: CSATGTKRGTGELFF.

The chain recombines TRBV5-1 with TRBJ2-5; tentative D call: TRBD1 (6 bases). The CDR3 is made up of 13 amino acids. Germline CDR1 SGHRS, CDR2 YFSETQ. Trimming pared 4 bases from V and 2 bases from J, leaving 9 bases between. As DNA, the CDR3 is TGCGCCAGCAGCATCGGGACACAAGAGACCCAGTACTTC. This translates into CASSIGTQETQYF.

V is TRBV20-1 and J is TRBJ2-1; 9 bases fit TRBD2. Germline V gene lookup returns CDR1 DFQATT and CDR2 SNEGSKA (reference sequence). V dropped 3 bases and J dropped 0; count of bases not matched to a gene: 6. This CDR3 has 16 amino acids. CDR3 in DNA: TGCAGTGCTAGTCAAATAGCGGGAGACTCCTACAATGAGCAGTTCTTC. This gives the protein CSASQIAGDSYNEQFF.

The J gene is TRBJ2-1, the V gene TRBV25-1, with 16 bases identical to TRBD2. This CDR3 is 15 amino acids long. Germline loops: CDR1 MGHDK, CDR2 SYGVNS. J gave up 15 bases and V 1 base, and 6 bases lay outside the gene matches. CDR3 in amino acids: CASSESGTSGRVLFF. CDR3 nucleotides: TGTGCCAGCAGTGAATCCGGGACTAGCGGGAGGGTGTTGTTCTTC.

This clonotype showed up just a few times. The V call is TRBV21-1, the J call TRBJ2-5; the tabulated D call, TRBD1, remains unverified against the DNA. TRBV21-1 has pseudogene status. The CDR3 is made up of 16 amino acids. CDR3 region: CASSKLLDRSQETQYF. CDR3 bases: TGTGCCAGCAGCAAACTGTTGGACAGAAGCCAAGAGACCCAGTACTTC.

The CDR3 protein is CSAEKDRTYEQYV. CDR3 nucleotides: TGCAGTGCTGAGAAGGACAGAACCTACGAGCAGTACGTC. This chain connects TRBV20-1 to TRBJ2-7, with TRBD1 as a possible D gene (6 bases). V was clipped by 5 bases and J by 2 bases, with 13 bases between them. The CDR3 spans 13 residues. Germline assignment: CDR1 DFQATT and CDR2 SNEGSKA (reference sequence).

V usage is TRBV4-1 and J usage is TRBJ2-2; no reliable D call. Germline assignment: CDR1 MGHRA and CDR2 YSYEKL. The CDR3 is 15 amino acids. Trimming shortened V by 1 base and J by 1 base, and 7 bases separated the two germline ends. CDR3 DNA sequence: TGCGCCAGCAGCCAAGGACATCAGAACACCGGGGAGCTGTTTTTT. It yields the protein CASSQGHQNTGELFF.

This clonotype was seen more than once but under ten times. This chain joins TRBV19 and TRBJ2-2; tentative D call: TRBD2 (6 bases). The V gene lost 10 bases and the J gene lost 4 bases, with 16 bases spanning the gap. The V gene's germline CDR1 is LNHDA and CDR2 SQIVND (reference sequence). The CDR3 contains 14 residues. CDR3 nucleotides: TGTGCCACCACCAGGAGGGAAGGCACCGGGGAGCTGTTTTTT. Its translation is CATTRREGTGELFF.

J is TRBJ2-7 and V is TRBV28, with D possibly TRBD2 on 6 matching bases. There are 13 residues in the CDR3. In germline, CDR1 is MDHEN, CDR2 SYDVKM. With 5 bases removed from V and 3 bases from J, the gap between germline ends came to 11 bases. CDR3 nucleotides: TGTGCCAGCAGTAAGGGACTTAACTACGAGCAGTACGTC. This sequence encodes CASSKGLNYEQYV.

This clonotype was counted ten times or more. The CDR3 DNA sequence: TGTGCCAGCAGCCGACAGGACTATGGCTACACCTTC. It encodes CASSRQDYGYTF. The chain has TRBV12-3 or TRBV12-4 and TRBJ1-2, with D possibly matching TRBD1 (6 bases). Deletions cut 6 bases from V and 3 bases from J, with 8 bases between. The CDR3 runs 12 residues.

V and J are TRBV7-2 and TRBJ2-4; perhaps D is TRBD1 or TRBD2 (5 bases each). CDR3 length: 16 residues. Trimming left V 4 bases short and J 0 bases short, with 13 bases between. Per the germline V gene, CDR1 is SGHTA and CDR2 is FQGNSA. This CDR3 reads CASSSGRLLAKNIQYF. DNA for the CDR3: TGTGCCAGCAGCTCGGGACGTTTGCTAGCCAAAAACATTCAGTACTTC.